Here is one T cell receptor (beta chain) with its context. The data originate from a study of cytomegalovirus exposure and HLA in healthy donors. Profiling relied on immunoSEQ multiplex PCR, and the TCRdb table lists in-frame clones only, not all of them. In the table there are roughly 140,000 clones, less than 90% of which are singletons. The CDR3 is 14 amino acids. V gave up 5 bases and J gave up 3 bases, with 11 bases separating them. The germline V gene encodes CDR1 SEHNR and CDR2 FQNEAQ (reference sequence). Sequencing used PBMCs. The clonotype was recovered from a woman younger than 35 in good health and CMV-seropositive. The gene calls are TRBV7-9 and TRBJ1-5; perhaps TRBD1 as D (6 bases). The DNA of the CDR3 is TGTGCCAGCAGCCAAGGACAGCTCAATCAGCCCCAGCATTTT. Translating gives CASSQGQLNQPQHF. The variable domain in full, completed from reference TRBV7-9 and TRBJ1-5, reads DTGVSQNPRHKITKRGQNVTFRCDPISEHNRLYWYRQTLGQGPEFLTYFQNEAQLEKSRLLSDRFSAERPKGSFSTLEIQRTEQGDSAMYLCASSQGQLNQPQHFGDGTRLSIL.